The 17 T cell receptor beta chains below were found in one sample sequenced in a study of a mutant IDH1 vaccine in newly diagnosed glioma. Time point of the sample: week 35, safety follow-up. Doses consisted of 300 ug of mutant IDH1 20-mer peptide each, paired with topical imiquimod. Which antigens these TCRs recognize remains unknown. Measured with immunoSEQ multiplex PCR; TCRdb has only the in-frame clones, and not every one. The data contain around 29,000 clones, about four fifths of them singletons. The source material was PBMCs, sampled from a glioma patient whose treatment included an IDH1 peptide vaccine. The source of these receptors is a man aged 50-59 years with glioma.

For the CDR3, the DNA is TGCGCCAGCAGCCAGTCGGCGAGGGGCTCAGACGAGCAGTACTTC. Translated: CASSQSARGSDEQYF. The rearrangement joins TRBV4-1 to TRBJ2-7; D assignment may be TRBD1 or TRBD2 (5 bases each). The CDR3 has 15 residues. The germline V and J ends were trimmed by 3 bases and 5 bases, with 17 bases remaining between them. CDR1 MGHRA and CDR2 YSYEKL come from the germline V gene.

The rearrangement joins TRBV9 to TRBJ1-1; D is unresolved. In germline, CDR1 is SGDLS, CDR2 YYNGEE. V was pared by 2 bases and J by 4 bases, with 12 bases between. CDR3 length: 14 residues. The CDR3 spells CASSVDPTGTEAFF. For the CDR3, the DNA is TGTGCCAGCAGCGTCGACCCCACGGGCACTGAAGCTTTCTTT.

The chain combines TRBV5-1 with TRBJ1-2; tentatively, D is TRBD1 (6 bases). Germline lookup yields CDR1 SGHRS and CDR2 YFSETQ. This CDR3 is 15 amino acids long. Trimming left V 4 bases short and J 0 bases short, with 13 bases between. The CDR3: CASSPDGQPNYGYTF. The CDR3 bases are TGCGCCAGCAGCCCTGATGGACAGCCTAACTATGGCTACACCTTC.

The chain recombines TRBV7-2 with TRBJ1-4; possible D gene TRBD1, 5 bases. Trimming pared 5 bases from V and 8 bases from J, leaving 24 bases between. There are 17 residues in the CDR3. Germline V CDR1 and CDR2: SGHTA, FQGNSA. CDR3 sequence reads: CASSPGLWGGEREKLFF. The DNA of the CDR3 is TGTGCCAGCAGCCCCGGCCTTTGGGGGGGGGAGAGGGAAAAACTGTTTTTT.

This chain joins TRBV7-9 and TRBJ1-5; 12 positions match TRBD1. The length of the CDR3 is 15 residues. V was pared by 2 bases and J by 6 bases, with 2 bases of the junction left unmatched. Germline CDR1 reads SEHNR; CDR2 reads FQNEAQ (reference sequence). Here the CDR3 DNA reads TGTGCCAGCAGCTTAAGGGACAGGGGGCTTCAGCCCCAGCATTTT. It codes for CASSLRDRGLQPQHF.

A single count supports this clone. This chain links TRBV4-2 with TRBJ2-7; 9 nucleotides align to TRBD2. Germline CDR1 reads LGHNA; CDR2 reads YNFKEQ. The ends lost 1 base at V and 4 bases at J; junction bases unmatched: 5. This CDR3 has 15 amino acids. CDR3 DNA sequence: TGTGCCAGCAGCCAAGGTCTTAGCGGGAGTTACGAGCAGTACTTC. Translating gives CASSQGLSGSYEQYF.

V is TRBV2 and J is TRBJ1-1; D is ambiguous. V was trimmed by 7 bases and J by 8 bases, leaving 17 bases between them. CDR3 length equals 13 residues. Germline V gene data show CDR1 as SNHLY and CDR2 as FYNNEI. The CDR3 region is CASNILIRTEAFF. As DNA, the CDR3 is TGTGCCAGCAACATTCTGATTAGAACAGAAGCTTTCTTT.

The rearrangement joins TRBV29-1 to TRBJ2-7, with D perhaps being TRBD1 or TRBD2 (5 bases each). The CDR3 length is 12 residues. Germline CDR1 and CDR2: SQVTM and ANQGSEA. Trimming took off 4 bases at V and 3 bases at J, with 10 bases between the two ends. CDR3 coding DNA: TGCAGCGTTGGGGACGCCCGCTACGAGCAGTACTTC. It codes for CSVGDARYEQYF.

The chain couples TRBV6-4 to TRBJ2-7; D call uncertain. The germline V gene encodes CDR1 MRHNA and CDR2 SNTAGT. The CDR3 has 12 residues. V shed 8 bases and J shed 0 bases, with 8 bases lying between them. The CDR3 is CASGKVSYEQYF. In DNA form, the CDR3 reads TGTGCCAGCGGAAAGGTCTCCTACGAGCAGTACTTC.

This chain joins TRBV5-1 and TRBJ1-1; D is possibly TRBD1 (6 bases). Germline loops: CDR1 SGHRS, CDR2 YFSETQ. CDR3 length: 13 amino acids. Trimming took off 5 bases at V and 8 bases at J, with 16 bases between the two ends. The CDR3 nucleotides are TGCGCCAGCAGTTCGATGGAGGGGGGGGAAGCTTTCTTT. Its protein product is CASSSMEGGEAFF. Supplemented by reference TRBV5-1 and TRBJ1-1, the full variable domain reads KAGVTQTPRYLIKTRGQQVTLSCSPISGHRSVSWYQQTPGQGLQFLFEYFSETQRNKGNFPGRFSGRQFSNSRSEMNVSTLELGDSALYLCASSSMEGGEAFFGQGTRLTVV.

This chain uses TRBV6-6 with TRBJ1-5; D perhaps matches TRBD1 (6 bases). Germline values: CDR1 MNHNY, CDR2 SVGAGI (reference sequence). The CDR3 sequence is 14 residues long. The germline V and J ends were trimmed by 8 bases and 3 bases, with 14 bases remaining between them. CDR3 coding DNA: TGTGCCAGCGGGGTAGGGGGGGTCAATCAGCCCCAGCATTTT. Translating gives CASGVGGVNQPQHF.

CDR3 DNA sequence: TGTGCCTGGGAGGGAGATGAAGATACGCAGTATTTT. Protein sequence: CAWEGDEDTQYF. The rearrangement joins TRBV30 to TRBJ2-3; D may be TRBD2 (5 bases). Germline-derived CDR1 and CDR2 are GTSNPN and SVGIG (reference sequence). With 5 bases removed from V and 5 bases from J, the gap between germline ends came to 11 bases. The CDR3 is made up of 12 amino acids.

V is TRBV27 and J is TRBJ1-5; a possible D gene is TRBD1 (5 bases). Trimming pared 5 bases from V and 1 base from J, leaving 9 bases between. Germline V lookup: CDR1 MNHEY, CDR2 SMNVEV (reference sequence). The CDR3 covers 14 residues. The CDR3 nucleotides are TGTGCCAGCAGTGGGGGGGGGAGCAATCAGCCCCAGCATTTT. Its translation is CASSGGGSNQPQHF.

Here the CDR3 DNA reads TGTGCCAGCAGGGGACCGGTGGCTGAAGCTTTCTTT. Translation: CASRGPVAEAFF. The chain is built from TRBV25-1 and TRBJ1-1, with a weak D call TRBD1 (5 bases). This CDR3 is 12 amino acids long. CDR1 and CDR2 from the germline V gene are MGHDK and SYGVNS. V dropped 6 bases and J dropped 6 bases, with 11 bases sitting between them. Based on the CDR3 plus reference TRBV25-1 and TRBJ1-1, the full variable domain is EADIYQTPRYLVIGTGKKITLECSQTMGHDKMYWYQQDPGMELHLIHYSYGVNSTEKGDLSSESTVSRIRTEHFPLTLESARPSHTSQYLCASRGPVAEAFFGQGTRLTVV.

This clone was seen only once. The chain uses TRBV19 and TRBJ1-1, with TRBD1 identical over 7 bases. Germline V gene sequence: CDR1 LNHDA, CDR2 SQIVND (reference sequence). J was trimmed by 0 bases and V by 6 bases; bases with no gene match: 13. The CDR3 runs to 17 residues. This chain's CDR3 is CASSITGVPVVNTEAFF. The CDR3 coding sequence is TGTGCCAGTAGCATAACAGGGGTTCCAGTTGTGAACACTGAAGCTTTCTTT.

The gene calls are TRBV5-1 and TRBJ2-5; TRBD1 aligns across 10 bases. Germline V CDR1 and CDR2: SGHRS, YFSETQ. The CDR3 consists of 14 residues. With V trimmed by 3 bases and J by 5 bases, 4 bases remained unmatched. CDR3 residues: CASSSGQGWETQYF. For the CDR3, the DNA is TGCGCCAGCAGCTCGGGACAGGGGTGGGAGACCCAGTACTTC.

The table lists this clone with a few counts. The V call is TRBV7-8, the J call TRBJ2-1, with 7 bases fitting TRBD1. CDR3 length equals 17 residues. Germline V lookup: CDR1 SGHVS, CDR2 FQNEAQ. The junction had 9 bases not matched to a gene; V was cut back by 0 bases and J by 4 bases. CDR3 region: CASSLARWGTAYNEQFF. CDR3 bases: TGTGCCAGCAGCTTAGCCCGATGGGGGACAGCTTACAATGAGCAGTTCTTC.